This T cell receptor beta chain originates from a study of blood T cell repertoires in COVID-19. The germline gives CDR1 SGHRS, CDR2 YFSETQ. This CDR3 is 16 amino acids long. V trimming: 4 bases; J trimming: 6 bases; junction bases outside the gene matches: 13. The data were produced by immunoSEQ multiplex PCR, yet TCRdb's version contains in-frame clones alone and is incomplete. This table has 150,000 to 200,000 clones, 80% to 90% appearing once. Sequencing was done on a sample of peripheral blood. The rearrangement links TRBV5-1 to TRBJ2-3; 8 nucleotides line up with TRBD2. The TCR sequence derives from a man in his 70s with active or convalescent COVID-19. The CDR3 loop reads CASSQGAGVVQDTQYF. The CDR3 DNA reads TGCGCCAGCAGCCAGGGAGCGGGAGTCGTTCAGGATACGCAGTATTTT.